The subject of this entry is one T cell receptor beta chain. The data derive from a study of blood T cell repertoires in COVID-19. Study-level information: COVID-19 samples collected from the United States, Italy and Spain covered acute and convalescent phases. From T cells, B-cell-depleted T cells, or PBMCs came the material, which was cDNA or gDNA.

Patients from Seattle were sampled longitudinally, starting during active infection. Study processing details: Scientists estimated how many nucleated cells there were by amplifying reference gene primers. Here immunoSEQ multiplex PCR was the method, and the copy in TCRdb shows in-frame clones only, minus some. V and J calls plus clone size are reproduced from that table; the DNA served to infer D and trimming. The sample has about 400,000 clones, around 88% seen once. The origin of this receptor is a woman aged 60-75 years with COVID-19, enrolled during active disease. The sequenced sample was peripheral blood.

CDR3 coding DNA: TGTGCCAGCAGTAGTAGCGGGGGGAAAACCACAGATACGCAGTATTTT. It specifies CASSSSGGKTTDTQYF. V is TRBV14 and J is TRBJ2-3, with 10 positions matching TRBD2. The junction had 8 bases not matched to a gene; V was cut back by 6 bases and J by 2 bases. The CDR3 contains 16 residues. Per the germline V gene, CDR1 is SGHDN and CDR2 is FVKESK.